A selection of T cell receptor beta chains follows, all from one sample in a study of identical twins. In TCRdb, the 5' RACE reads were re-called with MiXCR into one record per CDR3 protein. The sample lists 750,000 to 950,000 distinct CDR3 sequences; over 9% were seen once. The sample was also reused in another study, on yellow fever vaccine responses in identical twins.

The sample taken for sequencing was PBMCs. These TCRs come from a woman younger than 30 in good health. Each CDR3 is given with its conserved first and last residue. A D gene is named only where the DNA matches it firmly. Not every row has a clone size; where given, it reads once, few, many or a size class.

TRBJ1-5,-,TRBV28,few,CASSLATWGNQPQHF,TGTGCCAGCAGTTTGGCGACTTGGGGTAATCAGCCCCAGCATTTT
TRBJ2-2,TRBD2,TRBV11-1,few,CASNDEVLAGAGTGELFF,TGTGCCAGCAACGACGAGGTACTAGCGGGAGCTGGGACCGGGGAGCTGTTTTTT
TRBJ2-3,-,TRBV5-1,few,CASSLGGPGSSTDTQYF,TGCGCCAGCAGCTTAGGAGGGCCGGGGTCTAGCACAGATACGCAGTATTTT
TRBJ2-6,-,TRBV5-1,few,CASSFSGLTGANVLTF,TGCGCCAGCAGCTTCTCTGGGCTCACTGGGGCCAACGTCCTGACTTTC
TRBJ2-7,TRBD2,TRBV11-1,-,CASSSRTSGTEQYF,TGTGCCAGCAGCTCACGGACTAGCGGGACCGAGCAGTACTTC
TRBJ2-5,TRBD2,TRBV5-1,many,CASSLEGLATETQYF,TGCGCCAGCAGCTTGGAGGGACTAGCGACAGAGACCCAGTACTTC
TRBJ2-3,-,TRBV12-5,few,CASGNRDQGGTDTQYF,TGTGCTAGTGGTAACCGGGACCAAGGGGGCACAGATACGCAGTATTTT
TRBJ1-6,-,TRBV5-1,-,CASSFDTNNSPLHF,TGCGCCAGCAGCTTCGACACGAATAATTCACCCCTCCACTTT
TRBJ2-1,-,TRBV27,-,CASRGGVRGDNEQFF,TGTGCCAGCAGGGGGGGAGTGAGAGGGGACAATGAGCAGTTCTTC
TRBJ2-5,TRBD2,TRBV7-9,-,CASSSSGTVPQETQYF,TGTGCCAGCAGCTCTAGCGGGACGGTCCCTCAAGAGACCCAGTACTTC
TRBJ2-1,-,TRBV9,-,CASSVGQTRLYNNEQFF,TGTGCCAGCAGCGTTGGGCAGACGCGCCTTTATAACAATGAGCAGTTCTTC